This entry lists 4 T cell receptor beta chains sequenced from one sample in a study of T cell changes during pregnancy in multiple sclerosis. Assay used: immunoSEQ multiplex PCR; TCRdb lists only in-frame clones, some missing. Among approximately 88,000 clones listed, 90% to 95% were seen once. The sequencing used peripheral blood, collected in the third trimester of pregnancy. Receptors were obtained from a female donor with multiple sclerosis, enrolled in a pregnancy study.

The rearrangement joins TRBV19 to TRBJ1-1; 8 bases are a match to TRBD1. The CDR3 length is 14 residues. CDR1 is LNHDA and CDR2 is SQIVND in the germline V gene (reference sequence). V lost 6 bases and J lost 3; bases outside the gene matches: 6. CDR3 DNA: TGTGCCAGTAGGCCTCAGGGGGCGGACACTGAAGCTTTCTTT. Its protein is CASRPQGADTEAFF.

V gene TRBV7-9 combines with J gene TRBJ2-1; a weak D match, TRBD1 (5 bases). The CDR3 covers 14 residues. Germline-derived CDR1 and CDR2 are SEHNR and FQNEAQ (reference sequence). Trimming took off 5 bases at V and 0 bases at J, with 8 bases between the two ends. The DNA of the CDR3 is TGTGCCAGCAGCCACAGGAGCTCCTACAATGAGCAGTTCTTC. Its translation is CASSHRSSYNEQFF.

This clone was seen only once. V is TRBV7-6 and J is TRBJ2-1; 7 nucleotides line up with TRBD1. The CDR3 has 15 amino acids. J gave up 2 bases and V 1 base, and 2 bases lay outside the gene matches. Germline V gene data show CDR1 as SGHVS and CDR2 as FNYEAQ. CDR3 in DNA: TGTGCCAGCAGCTTAGGACAGGGAACCTACAATGAGCAGTTCTTC. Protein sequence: CASSLGQGTYNEQFF.

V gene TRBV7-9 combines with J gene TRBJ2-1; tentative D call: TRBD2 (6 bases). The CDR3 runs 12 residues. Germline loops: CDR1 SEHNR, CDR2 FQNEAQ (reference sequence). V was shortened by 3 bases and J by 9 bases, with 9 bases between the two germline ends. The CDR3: CASSLTRGEQFF. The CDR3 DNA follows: TGTGCCAGCAGCTTGACTAGGGGTGAGCAGTTCTTC.